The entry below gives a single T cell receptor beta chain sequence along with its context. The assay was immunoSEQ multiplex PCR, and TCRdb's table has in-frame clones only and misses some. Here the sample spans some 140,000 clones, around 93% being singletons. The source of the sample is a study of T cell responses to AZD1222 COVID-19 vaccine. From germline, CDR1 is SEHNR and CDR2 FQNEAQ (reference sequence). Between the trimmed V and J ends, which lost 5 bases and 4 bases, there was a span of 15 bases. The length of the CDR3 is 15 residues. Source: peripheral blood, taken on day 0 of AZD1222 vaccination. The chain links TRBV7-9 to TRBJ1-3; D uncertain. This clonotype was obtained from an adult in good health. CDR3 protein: CASSPPATIGNTIYF. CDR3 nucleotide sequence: TGTGCCAGCAGCCCCCCAGCCACTATCGGAAACACCATATATTTT. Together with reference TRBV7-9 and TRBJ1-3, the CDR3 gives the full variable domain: DTGVSQNPRHKITKRGQNVTFRCDPISEHNRLYWYRQTLGQGPEFLTYFQNEAQLEKSRLLSDRFSAERPKGSFSTLEIQRTEQGDSAMYLCASSPPATIGNTIYFGEGSWLTVV.